This T cell receptor (beta chain) is drawn from a study of identical twins. General study points: Abundant cord blood beta clonotypes carried fewer insertions; memory repertoires showed none. Donors were not followed over many years; analysis was cross-sectional.

Many counts were recorded for this clonotype. The antigen is unknown. Each CDR3 protein is one row after TCRdb ran MiXCR on the 5' RACE reads. Of around 470,000 distinct CDR3 sequences listed, approximately 15% are singletons. The CDR3 totals 15 residues. The germline V gene encodes CDR1 MDHEN and CDR2 SYDVKM. With 6 bases clipped from V and 0 bases from J, the junction kept 4 bases outside the gene matches. The data were also submitted as part of a second study, on yellow fever vaccine responses in identical twins.

The chain recombines TRBV28 with TRBJ2-5; TRBD1 agrees at 10 bases. The sequenced sample consisted of CD4+ T cells sorted from blood. The sequence was obtained from a woman between 18 and 30 years old in good health. The CDR3 loop reads CASSTTGGYQETQYF. In nucleotides, the CDR3 is TGTGCCAGCAGCACGACAGGGGGCTACCAAGAGACCCAGTACTTC. The full variable domain, its missing parts supplied by reference TRBV28 and TRBJ2-5, is DVKVTQSSRYLVKRTGEKVFLECVQDMDHENMFWYRQDPGLGLRLIYFSYDVKMKEKGDIPEGYSVSREKKERFSLILESASTNQTSMYLCASSTTGGYQETQYFGPGTRLLVL.